A selection of T cell receptor beta chains follows, all from one sample in a study of OX40 agonist ivuxolimab in advanced cancers. Only in-frame clones appear in the TCRdb table, and some are missing; sequencing was by immunoSEQ multiplex PCR. The sample carries 28,000 or so clones, about 88% recorded once. Material: CD4+ or CD8+ T cells sorted from blood, obtained in a trial of the OX40 agonist ivuxolimab. These receptors originate from an adult with an advanced solid tumor such as melanoma, head and neck, liver or kidney cancer. CDR3s include the opening cysteine and the closing phenylalanine or tryptophan. A D gene is named only where the DNA matches it firmly. Where a row states a size, it is once, few, many or the class of an expanded clone; other rows omit it.

TRBV6-1,few,TRBD2,TRBJ2-5,CASSDGTSGSETQYF,TGTGCCAGCAGTGATGGGACTAGCGGGTCGGAGACCCAGTACTTC
TRBV11-3,medium-sized,-,TRBJ1-1,CASSLDTEAFF,TGTGCCAGCAGCTTAGACACTGAAGCTTTCTTT
TRBV7-9,-,TRBD2,TRBJ2-7,CASSSKTGGYEQYF,TGTGCCAGCAGCTCCAAAACGGGGGGCTACGAGCAGTACTTC
TRBV9,-,-,TRBJ1-1,CASSVGTLNMNTEAFF,TGTGCCAGCAGCGTAGGAACCCTGAACATGAACACTGAAGCTTTCTTT
TRBV4-2,-,-,TRBJ1-1,CASSPMSGGRFGNTEAFF,TGTGCCAGCAGCCCCATGTCCGGGGGAAGGTTTGGAAACACTGAAGCTTTCTTT
TRBV28,medium-sized,-,TRBJ2-7,CASSGWDTYWYEQYF,TGTGCCAGCTCTGGGTGGGACACCTACTGGTACGAGCAGTACTTC
TRBV6-1,medium-sized,-,TRBJ2-6,CASTTGHSGANVLTF,TGTGCCAGCACGACCGGGCACTCTGGGGCCAACGTCCTGACTTTC
TRBV27,-,-,TRBJ2-6,CASSFSGANVLTF,TGTGCCAGCAGTTTCTCCGGGGCCAACGTCCTGACTTTC
TRBV9,-,TRBD2,TRBJ2-7,CASSGTSGSEQYF,TGTGCCAGCAGCGGGACTAGCGGGAGCGAGCAGTACTTC
TRBV19,-,TRBD2,TRBJ2-2,CASSIGGASGFTGELFF,TGTGCCAGTAGTATAGGGGGGGCTAGCGGGTTCACCGGGGAGCTGTTTTTT
TRBV5-1,-,TRBD2,TRBJ2-1,CASSSPSGNTHQYNEQFF,TGCGCCAGCAGCTCTCCTAGCGGGAACACACACCAATACAATGAGCAGTTCTTC
TRBV30,-,TRBD2,TRBJ2-1,CAWSVLAGNEQFF,TGTGCCTGGAGTGTACTAGCGGGAAATGAGCAGTTCTTC
TRBV2,-,-,TRBJ1-1,CASSVSGPAPTMTEAFF,TGTGCCAGCAGTGTGTCCGGGCCTGCACCCACCATGACTGAAGCTTTCTTT
TRBV21-1,-,-,TRBJ2-1,CASSKGAMSSYNEQFF,TGTGCCAGCAGCAAAGGGGCCATGAGCTCCTACAATGAGCAGTTCTTC
TRBV6-5,-,-,TRBJ1-2,CASSYSLIGQYGYTF,TGTGCCAGCAGTTACTCATTGATAGGGCAGTATGGCTACACCTTC
TRBV19,-,-,TRBJ1-3,CASSMRGTSGNTIYF,TGTGCCAGTAGTATGCGGGGGACCTCTGGAAACACCATATATTTT
TRBV7-7,-,TRBD2,TRBJ2-1,CASSLGTRYNEQFF,TGTGCTAGCAGCTTAGGGACTAGGTACAATGAGCAGTTCTTC
TRBV7-3,once,TRBD2,TRBJ2-1,CASSRGGLAGRNEQFF,TGTGCCAGCAGCCGCGGGGGACTAGCGGGGAGAAATGAGCAGTTCTTC
TRBV13,-,-,TRBJ1-5,CASSYGTVNQPQHF,TGTGCCAGCAGCTATGGGACGGTCAATCAGCCCCAGCATTTT
TRBV6-1,-,-,TRBJ1-1,CASSEWRGMNTEAFF,TGTGCCAGCAGTGAATGGAGGGGGATGAACACTGAAGCTTTCTTT